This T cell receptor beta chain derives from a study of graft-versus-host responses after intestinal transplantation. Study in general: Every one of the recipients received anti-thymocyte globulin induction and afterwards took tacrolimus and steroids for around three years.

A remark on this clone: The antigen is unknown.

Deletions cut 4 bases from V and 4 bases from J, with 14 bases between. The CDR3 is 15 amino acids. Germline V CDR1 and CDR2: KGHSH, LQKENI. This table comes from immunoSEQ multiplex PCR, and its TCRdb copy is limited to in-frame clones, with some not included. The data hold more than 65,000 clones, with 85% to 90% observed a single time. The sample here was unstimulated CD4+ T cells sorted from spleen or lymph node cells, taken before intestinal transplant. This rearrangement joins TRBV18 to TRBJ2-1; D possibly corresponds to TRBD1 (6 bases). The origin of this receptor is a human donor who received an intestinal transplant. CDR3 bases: TGTGCCAGCTCACTAGGGCCTACAGGGTACAATGAGCAGTTCTTC. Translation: CASSLGPTGYNEQFF.